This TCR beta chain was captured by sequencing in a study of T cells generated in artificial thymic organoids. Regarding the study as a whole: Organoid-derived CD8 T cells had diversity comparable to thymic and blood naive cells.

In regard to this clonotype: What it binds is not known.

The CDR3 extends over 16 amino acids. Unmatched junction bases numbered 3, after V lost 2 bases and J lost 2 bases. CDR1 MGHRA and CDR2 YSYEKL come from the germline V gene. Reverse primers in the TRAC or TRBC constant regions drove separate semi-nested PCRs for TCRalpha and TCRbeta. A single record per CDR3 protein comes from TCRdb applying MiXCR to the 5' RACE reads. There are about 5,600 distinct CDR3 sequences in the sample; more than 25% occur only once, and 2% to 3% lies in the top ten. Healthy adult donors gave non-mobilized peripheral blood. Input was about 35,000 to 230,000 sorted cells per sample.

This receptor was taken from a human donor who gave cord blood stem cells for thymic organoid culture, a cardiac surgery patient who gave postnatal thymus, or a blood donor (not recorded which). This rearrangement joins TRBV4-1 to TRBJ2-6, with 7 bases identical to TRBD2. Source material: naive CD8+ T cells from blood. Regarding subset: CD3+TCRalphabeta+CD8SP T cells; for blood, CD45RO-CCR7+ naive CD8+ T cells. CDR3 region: CASSQKTSPGANVLTF. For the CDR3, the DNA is TGCGCCAGCAGCCAAAAGACTAGCCCTGGGGCCAACGTCCTGACTTTC.